A single T cell receptor (beta chain) is shown here with its context. Its cognate antigen is unknown. Here immunoSEQ multiplex PCR was the method, and the copy in TCRdb shows in-frame clones only, minus some. The data contain 70,000 to 85,000 clones, 85% to 95% of them seen just once; the ten biggest clones take up approximately 11%. The sample originates from a study of OX40 agonist ivuxolimab in advanced cancers. Whole-study findings and limits: The CD4+ and CD8+ T cells in the blood had expanded clonally by week 6 at 0.1 to 3.0 mg/kg. Undetermined was the antigen specificity of the expanded peripheral T cells.

Trimming removed 6 bases from V and 5 bases from J; junction bases left unmatched: 7. Germline V gene data show CDR1 as SNHLY and CDR2 as FYNNEI. The CDR3 has 15 residues. V is TRBV2 and J is TRBJ2-1; 10 nucleotides agree with TRBD1. Source: CD4+ or CD8+ T cells sorted from blood, taken in a trial of the OX40 agonist ivuxolimab. This TCR was recovered from an adult with an advanced solid tumor such as melanoma, head and neck, liver or kidney cancer. The CDR3 reads CASSLGQGRHNEQFF. The CDR3 DNA reads TGTGCCAGCAGCCTGGGACAGGGGCGGCACAATGAGCAGTTCTTC.